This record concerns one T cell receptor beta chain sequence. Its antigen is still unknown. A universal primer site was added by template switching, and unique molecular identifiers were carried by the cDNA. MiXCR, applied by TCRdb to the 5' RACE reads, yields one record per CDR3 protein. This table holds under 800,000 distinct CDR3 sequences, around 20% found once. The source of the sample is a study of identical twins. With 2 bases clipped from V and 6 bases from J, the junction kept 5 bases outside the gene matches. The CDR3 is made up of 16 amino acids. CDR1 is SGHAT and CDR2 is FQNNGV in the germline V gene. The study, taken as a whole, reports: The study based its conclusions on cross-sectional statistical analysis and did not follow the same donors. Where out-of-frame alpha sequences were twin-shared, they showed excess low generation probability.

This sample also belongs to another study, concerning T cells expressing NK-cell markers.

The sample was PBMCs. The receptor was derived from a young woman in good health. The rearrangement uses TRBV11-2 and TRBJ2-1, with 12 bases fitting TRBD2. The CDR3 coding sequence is TGTGCCAGCAGCTTAACACTAGCGGGAGGCCTCAATGAGCAGTTCTTC. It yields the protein CASSLTLAGGLNEQFF.